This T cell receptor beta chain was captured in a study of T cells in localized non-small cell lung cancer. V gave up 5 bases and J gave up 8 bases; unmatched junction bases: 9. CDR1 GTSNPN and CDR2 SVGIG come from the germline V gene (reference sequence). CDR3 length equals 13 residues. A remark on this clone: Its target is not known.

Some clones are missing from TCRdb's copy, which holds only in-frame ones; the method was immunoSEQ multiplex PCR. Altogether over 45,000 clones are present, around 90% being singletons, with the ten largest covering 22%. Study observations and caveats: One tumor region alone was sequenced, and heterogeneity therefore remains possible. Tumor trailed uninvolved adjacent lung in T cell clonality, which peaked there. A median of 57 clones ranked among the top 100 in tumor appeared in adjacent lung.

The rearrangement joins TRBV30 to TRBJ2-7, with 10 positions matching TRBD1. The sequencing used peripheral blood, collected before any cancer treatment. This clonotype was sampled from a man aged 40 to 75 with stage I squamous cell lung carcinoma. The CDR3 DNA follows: TGTGCCTGGGACCCTGACAGGGGGCAAAAGCAGTACTTC. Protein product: CAWDPDRGQKQYF.